This record concerns one T cell receptor beta chain sequence. These data are taken from a study of T-cell memory formation after mild COVID-19. The CDR3 is 14 residues long. The germline gives CDR1 MDHEN, CDR2 SYDVKM. V shed 4 bases, J shed 7 bases, and the junction held 4 bases outside the gene matches. Constant-segment primers and 5'RACE yielded cDNA libraries for TCR alpha and TCR beta, each carrying sample barcodes and UMIs. TCRdb recomputed calls from the 5' RACE reads with MiXCR, one row per CDR3 protein. The repertoire holds hundreds of thousands of distinct CDR3 sequences, approximately 19% seen once, with roughly a fifth in the top ten.

The TCR sequence derives from a man aged 18 to 30 who had mild COVID-19 (a few samples of this study predate the infection). Cell type and time point are not known. The rearrangement links TRBV28 to TRBJ1-5; 10 bases line up with TRBD1. The sample consisted of PBMCs or a T cell subset sorted from them (not recorded which). The CDR3 is CASSYGTGAQPQHF. The DNA of the CDR3 is TGTGCCAGCAGTTACGGGACAGGGGCGCAGCCCCAGCATTTT.